The clone carrying this T cell receptor beta chain was counted many times. This sample was included in a study of T cells in Graves' hyperthyroidism and ophthalmopathy. The CDR3 consists of 16 residues. V lost 6 bases to trimming and J lost 6 bases; unmatched junction nucleotides: 12. CDR1 MNHNS and CDR2 SASEGT come from the germline V gene. There were TCR beta CDR3 regions amplified from RNA transcripts. HTBI primers were employed in a first-round RT-PCR of the TCR CDR3. Each CDR3 protein is one row after TCRdb ran MiXCR on the multiplex PCR reads. The sample shows about 420,000 distinct CDR3 sequences, more than 15% of them seen only once.

The clonotype originates from a woman aged 18-29 years with Graves' hyperthyroidism. The rearrangement joins TRBV6-1 to TRBJ2-3, with 10 bases aligning to TRBD2. Material for sequencing was blood. The CDR3 protein is CASSAGGAGGSDTQYF. CDR3 coding DNA: TGTGCCAGCAGCGCCGGTGGAGCGGGAGGGTCGGATACGCAGTATTTT.